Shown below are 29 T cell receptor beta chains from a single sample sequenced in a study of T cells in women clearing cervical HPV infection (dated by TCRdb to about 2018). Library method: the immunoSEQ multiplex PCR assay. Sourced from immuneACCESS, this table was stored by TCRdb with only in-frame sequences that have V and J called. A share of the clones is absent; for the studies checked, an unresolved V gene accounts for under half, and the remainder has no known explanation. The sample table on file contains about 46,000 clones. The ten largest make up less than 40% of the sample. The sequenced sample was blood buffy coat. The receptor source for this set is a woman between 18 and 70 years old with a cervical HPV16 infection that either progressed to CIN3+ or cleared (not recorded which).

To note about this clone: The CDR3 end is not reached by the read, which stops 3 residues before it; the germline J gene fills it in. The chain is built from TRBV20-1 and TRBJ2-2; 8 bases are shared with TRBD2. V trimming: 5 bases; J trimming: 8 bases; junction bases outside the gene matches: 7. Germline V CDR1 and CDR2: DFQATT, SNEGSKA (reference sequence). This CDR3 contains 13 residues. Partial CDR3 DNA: TGCAGTGCTGCAGGGACTAGTAAAGGGGAG. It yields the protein CSAAGTSKGE. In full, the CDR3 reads CSAAGTSKGELFF.

The CDR3 is CASRGSGGNQETQYF. CDR3 bases read: TGTGCCAGCAGGGGTAGCGGGGGGAATCAAGAGACC. This chain joins TRBV7-9 and TRBJ2-5, with TRBD2 matching 10 bases. Sequencing ends 3 residues short of the CDR3 end; the germline J gene provides the rest. Germline lookup yields CDR1 SEHNR and CDR2 FQNEAQ (reference sequence). The CDR3 spans 15 residues. Trimming took 6 bases from V and 2 from J; bases not matched to a gene: 6.

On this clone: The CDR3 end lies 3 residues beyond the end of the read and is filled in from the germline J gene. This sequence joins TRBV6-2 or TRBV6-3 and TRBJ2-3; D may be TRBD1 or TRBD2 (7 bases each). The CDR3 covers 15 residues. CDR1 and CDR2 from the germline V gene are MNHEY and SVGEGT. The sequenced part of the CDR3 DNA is TGTGCCAGCAGTTACTCCGGGGAGGGGGCTGCGCCG. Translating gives CASSYSGEGAAP. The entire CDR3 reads CASSYSGEGAAPQYF.

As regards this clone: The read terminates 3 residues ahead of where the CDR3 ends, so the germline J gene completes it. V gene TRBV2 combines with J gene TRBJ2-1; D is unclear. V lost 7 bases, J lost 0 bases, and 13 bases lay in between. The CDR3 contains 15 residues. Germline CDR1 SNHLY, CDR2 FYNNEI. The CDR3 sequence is CASNKGIISYNEQFF. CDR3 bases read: TGTGCCAGCAACAAGGGTATTATCTCCTACAATGAG.

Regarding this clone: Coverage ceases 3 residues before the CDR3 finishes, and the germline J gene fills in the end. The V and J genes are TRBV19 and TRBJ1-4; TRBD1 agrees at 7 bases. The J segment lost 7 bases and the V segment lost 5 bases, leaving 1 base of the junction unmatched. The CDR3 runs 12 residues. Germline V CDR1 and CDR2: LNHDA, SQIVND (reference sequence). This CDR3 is CASSGTAEKLFF. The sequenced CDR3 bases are TGTGCCAGTAGTGGGACAGCTGAAAAA.

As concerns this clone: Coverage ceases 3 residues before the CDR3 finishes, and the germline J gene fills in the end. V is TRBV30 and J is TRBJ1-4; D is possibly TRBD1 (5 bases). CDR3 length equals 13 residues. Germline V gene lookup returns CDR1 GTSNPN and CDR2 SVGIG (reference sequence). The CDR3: CAWTNSGANVLFF. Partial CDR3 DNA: TGTGCCTGGACCAACTCTGGGGCCAACGTA.

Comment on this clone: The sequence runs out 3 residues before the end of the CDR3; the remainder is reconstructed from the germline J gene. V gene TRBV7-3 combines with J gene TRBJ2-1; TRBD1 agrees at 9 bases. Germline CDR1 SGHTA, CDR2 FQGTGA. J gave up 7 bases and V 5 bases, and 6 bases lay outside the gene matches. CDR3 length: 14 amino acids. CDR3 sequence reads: CASSPRDRANEQFF. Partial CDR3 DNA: TGTGCCAGCAGCCCCCGGGACAGGGCGAATGAG. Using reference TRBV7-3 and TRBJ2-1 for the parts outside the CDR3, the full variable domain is GAGVSQTPSNKVTEKGKYVELRCDPISGHTALYWYRQSLGQGPEFLIYFQGTGAADDSGLPNDRFFAVRPEGSVSTLKIQRTERGDSAVYLCASSPRDRANEQFFGPGTRLTVL.

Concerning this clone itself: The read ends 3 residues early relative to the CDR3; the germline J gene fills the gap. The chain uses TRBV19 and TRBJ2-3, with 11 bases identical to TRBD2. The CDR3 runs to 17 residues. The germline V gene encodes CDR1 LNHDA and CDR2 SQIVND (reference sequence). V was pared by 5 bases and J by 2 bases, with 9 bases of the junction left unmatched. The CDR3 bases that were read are TGTGCCAGTAGTCAGACTAGCGGGGAACACTCCACAGATACG. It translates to CASSQTSGEHSTDT. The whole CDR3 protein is CASSQTSGEHSTDTQYF.

CDR3 bases read: TGCAGCGTTGAAGGCCAGGGGTGGGCGGCGGGCGAG. Its protein product is CSVEGQGWAAGE. The whole CDR3 sequence reads CSVEGQGWAAGEQYF. The V call is TRBV29-1, the J call TRBJ2-7; D perhaps matches TRBD1 (6 bases). With the read ending 3 residues before the CDR3 end, the germline J gene is used to fill in that end. With 1 base removed from V and 6 bases from J, the gap between germline ends came to 19 bases. Per the germline V gene, CDR1 is SQVTM and CDR2 is ANQGSEA. This CDR3 spans 15 amino acids.

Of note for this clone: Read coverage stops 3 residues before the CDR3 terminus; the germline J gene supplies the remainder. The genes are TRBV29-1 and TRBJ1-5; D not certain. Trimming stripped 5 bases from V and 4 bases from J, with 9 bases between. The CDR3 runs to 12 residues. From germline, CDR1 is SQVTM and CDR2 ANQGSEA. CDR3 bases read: TGCAGCGTTTTAGACGGGAATCAGCCC. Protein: CSVLDGNQP. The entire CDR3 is CSVLDGNQPQHF.

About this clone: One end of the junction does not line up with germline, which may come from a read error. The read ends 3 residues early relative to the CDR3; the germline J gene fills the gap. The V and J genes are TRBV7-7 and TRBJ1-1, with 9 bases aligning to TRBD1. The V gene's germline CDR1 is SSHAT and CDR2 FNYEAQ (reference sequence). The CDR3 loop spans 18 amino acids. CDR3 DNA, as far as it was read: TGTGCTAGCAGCTCGCCTAAGCGGAGTACAGGGGGCTATACTGAA. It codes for CASSSPKRSTGGYTE. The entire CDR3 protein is CASSSPKRSTGGYTEAFF.

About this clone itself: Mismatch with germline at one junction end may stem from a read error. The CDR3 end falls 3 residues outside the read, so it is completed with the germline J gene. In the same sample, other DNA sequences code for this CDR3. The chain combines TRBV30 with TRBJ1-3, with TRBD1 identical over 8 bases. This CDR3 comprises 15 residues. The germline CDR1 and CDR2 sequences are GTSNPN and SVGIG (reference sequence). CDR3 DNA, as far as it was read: TGTGCCTGGAGTATCGGACAGGGCTCTGGAAACACG. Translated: CAWSIGQGSGNT. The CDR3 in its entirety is CAWSIGQGSGNTIYF.

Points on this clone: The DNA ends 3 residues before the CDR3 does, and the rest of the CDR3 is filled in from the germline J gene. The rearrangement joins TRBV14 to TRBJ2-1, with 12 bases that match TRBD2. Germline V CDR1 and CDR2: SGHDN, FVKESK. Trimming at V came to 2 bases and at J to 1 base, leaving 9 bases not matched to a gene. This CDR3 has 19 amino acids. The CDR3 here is CASSQFETSGSSSYNEQFF. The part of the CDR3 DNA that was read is TGTGCCAGCAGCCAATTCGAGACTAGCGGGAGTTCGTCCTACAATGAG.

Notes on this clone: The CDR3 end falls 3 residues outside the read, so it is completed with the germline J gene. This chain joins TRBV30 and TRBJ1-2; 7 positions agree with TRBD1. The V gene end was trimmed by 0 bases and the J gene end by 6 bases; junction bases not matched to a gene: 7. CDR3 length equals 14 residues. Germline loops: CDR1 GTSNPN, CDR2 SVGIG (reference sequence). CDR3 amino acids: CAWSVEETGNGYTF. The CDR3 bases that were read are TGTGCCTGGAGTGTAGAGGAGACAGGGAATGGC.

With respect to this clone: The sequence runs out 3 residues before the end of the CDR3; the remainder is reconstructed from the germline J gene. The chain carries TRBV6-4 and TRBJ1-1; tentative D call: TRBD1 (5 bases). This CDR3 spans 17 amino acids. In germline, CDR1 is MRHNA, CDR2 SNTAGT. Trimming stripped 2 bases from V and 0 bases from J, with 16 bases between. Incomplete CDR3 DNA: TGTGCCAGCAGTGACACAGGAGGTCTGGTCATGAACACTGAA. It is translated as CASSDTGGLVMNTE. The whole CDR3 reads CASSDTGGLVMNTEAFF.

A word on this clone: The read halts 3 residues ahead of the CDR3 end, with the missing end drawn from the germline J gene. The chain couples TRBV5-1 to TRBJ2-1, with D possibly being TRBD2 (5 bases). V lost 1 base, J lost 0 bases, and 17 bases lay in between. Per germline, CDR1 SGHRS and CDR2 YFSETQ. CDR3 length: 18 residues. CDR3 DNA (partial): TGCGCCAGCAGCTTGTTACTAGGGCTACTGGGCTCCTACAATGAG. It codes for CASSLLLGLLGSYNE. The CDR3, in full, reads CASSLLLGLLGSYNEQFF.

CDR3 DNA (partial): TGTGCCAGCAGCTTAGCGGGACAGGGCGGGCAGCCC. This translates into CASSLAGQGGQP. The CDR3 as a whole reads CASSLAGQGGQPQHF. V is TRBV7-2 and J is TRBJ1-5; 9 bases are shared with TRBD1. The CDR3 end falls 3 residues outside the read, so it is completed with the germline J gene. CDR3 length equals 15 residues. V gave up 0 bases and J gave up 7 bases; unmatched junction bases: 4. From germline, CDR1 is SGHTA and CDR2 FQGNSA.

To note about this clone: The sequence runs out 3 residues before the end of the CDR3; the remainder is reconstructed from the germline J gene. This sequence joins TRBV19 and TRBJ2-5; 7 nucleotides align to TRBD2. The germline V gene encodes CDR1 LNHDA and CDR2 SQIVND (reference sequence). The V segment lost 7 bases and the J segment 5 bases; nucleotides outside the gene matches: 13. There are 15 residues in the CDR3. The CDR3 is CASTSSGGGSETQYF. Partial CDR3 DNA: TGTGCCAGTACCTCTTCCGGCGGGGGTTCGGAGACC. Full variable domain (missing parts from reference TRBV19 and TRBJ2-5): DGGITQSPKYLFRKEGQNVTLSCEQNLNHDAMYWYRQDPGQGLRLIYYSQIVNDFQKGDIAEGYSVSREKKESFPLTVTSAQKNPTAFYLCASTSSGGGSETQYFGPGTRLLVL.

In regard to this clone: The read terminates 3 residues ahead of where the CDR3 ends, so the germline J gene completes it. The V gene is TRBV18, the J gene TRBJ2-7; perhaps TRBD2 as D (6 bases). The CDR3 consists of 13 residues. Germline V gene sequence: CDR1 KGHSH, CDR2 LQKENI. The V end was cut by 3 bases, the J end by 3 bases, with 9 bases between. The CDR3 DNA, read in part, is TGTGCCAGCTCACCCACGGGGGTCTACGAG. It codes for CASSPTGVYE. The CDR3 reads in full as CASSPTGVYEQYF. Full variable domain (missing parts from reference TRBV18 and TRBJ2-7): NAGVMQNPRHLVRRRGQEARLRCSPMKGHSHVYWYRQLPEEGLKFMVYLQKENIIDESGMPKERFSAEFPKEGPSILRIQQVVRGDSAAYFCASSPTGVYEQYFGPGTRLTVT.

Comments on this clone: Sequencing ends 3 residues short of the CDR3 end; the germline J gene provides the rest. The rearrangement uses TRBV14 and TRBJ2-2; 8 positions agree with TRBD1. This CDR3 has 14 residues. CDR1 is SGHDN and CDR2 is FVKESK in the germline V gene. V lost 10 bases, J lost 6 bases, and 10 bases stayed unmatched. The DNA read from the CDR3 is TGTGCCAACCCGGACAGGGCGGCGTCCGGGGAG. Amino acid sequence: CANPDRAASGE. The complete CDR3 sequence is CANPDRAASGELFF.

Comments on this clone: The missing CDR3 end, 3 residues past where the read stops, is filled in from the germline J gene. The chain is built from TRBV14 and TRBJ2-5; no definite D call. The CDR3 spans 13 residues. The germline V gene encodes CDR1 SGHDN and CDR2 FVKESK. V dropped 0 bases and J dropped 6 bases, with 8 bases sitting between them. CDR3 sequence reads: CASSQEGIQTQYF. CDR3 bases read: TGTGCCAGCAGCCAAGAGGGCATACAGACC.

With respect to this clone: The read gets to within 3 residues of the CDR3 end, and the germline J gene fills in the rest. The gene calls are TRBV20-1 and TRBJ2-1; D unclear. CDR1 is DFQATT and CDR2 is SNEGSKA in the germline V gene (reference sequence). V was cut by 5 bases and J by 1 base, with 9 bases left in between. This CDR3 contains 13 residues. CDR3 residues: CSAWLRSYNEQFF. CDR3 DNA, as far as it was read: TGCAGTGCTTGGCTGAGGTCCTACAATGAG.

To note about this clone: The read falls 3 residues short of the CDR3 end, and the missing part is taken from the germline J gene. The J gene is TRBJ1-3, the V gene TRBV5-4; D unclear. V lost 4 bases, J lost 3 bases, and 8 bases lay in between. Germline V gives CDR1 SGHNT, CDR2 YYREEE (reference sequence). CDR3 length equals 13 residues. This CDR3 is CASSPRHGNTIYF. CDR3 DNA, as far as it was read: TGTGCCAGCAGCCCCAGGCATGGAAACACC.

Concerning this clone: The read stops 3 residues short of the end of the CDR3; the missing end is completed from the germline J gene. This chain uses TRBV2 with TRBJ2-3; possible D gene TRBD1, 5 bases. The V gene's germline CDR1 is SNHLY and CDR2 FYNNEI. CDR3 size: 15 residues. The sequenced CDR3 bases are TGTGCCAGCAGTGAACCTACACAGGACCAAGAGACG. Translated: CASSEPTQDQET. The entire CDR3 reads CASSEPTQDQETQYF.

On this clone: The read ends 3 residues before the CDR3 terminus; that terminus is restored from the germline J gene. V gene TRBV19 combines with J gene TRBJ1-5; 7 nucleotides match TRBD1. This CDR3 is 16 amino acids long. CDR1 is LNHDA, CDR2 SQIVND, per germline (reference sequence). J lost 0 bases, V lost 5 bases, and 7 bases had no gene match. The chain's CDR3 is CASSPGQRYSNQPQHF. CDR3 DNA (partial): TGTGCCAGTAGTCCGGGACAGAGATATAGCAATCAGCCC.

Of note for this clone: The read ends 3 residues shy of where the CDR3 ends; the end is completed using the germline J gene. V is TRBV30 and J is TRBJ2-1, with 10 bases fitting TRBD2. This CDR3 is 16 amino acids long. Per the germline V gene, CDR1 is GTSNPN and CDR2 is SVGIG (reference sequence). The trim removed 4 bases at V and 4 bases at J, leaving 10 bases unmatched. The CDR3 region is CAWTPGLAPLYNEQFF. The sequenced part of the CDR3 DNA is TGTGCCTGGACTCCGGGACTAGCGCCCCTGTACAATGAG.

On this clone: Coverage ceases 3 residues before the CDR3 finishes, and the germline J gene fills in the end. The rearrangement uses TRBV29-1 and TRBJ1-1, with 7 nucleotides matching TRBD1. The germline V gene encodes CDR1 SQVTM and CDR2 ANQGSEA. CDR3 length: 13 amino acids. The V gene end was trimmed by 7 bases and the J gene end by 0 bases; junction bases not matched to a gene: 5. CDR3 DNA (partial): TGCAGCGGTTACAGGGGAATGAACACTGAA. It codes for CSGYRGMNTE. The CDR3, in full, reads CSGYRGMNTEAFF.

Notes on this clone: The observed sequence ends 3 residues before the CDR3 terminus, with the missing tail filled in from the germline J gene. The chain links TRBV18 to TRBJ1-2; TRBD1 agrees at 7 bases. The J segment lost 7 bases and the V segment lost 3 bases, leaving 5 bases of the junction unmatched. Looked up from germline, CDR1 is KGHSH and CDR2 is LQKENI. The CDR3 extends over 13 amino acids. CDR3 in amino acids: CASSPDRVGGYTF. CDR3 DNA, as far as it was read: TGTGCCAGCTCACCCGACAGGGTAGGTGGC.

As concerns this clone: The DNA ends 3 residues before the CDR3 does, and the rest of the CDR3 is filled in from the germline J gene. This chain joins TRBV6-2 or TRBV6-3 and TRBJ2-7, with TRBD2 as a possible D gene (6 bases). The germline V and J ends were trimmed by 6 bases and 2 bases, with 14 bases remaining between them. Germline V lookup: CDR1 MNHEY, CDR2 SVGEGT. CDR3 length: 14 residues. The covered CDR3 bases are TGTGCCAGCAGCAATGGACTATTTCCCTACGAG. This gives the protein CASSNGLFPYE. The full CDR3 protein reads CASSNGLFPYEQYF.